These 8 T cell receptor beta chains originate from one sample sequenced in a study of CD8 T cells in ankylosing spondylitis. TCRdb reprocessed the 5' RACE reads with MiXCR, giving one entry per CDR3 protein. The table lists 200,000 to 250,000 distinct CDR3 sequences, 25% to 30% of them singletons. What was sequenced was blood, either unsorted or a sorted T cell fraction (not recorded which). Receptors were obtained from a male donor with ankylosing spondylitis or in good health (not recorded which).

Many counts were recorded for this clonotype. The chain joins TRBV4-2 to TRBJ1-3; D is possibly TRBD1 (5 bases). The germline V and J ends were trimmed by 1 base and 2 bases, with 9 bases remaining between them. CDR1 and CDR2 from the germline V gene are LGHNA and YNFKEQ. The CDR3 sequence is 15 residues long. CDR3 loop: CASSQAGEPGNTIYF. The CDR3 coding sequence is TGTGCCAGCAGCCAAGCGGGGGAACCTGGAAACACCATATATTTT.

This chain connects TRBV20-1 to TRBJ2-7; D possibly corresponds to TRBD2 (6 bases). CDR1 DFQATT and CDR2 SNEGSKA come from the germline V gene (reference sequence). V lost 3 bases to trimming and J lost 9 bases, with 21 bases between them. The length of the CDR3 is 14 residues. The CDR3 protein is CSASSARAGTSQYF. The CDR3 DNA reads TGCAGTGCTAGCTCTGCCAGGGCGGGAACCTCGCAGTACTTC.

In this sample, this clonotype turned up many times. This chain joins TRBV12-3 or TRBV12-4 and TRBJ2-5; D unclear. The CDR3 is 13 amino acids. Trimming cost V 1 base and J 2 bases, with 5 bases left between them. CDR3 sequence reads: CASSLEQQETQYF. The DNA of the CDR3 is TGTGCCAGCAGTTTAGAACAGCAAGAGACCCAGTACTTC.

This clonotype was recorded a few times. This chain connects TRBV4-2 to TRBJ2-5; D may match TRBD1 or TRBD2 (5 bases each). V lost 1 base and J 5 bases, leaving 14 bases between the germline ends. Germline V gives CDR1 LGHNA, CDR2 YNFKEQ. The CDR3 length is 15 residues. The CDR3 loop is CASSQASRGFETQYF. The CDR3 DNA sequence: TGTGCCAGCAGCCAAGCGTCTCGGGGCTTCGAGACCCAGTACTTC.

V and J are TRBV12-3 or TRBV12-4 and TRBJ2-1, with D perhaps TRBD2 (6 bases). CDR3 length: 15 residues. Trimming took 5 bases from V and 7 from J, leaving 18 bases between them. CDR3 protein: CASSPPRGAGNEQFF. CDR3 coding DNA: TGTGCCAGCAGTCCCCCGAGGGGAGCGGGTAATGAGCAGTTCTTC.

As to this clonotype: A read error may produce the germline difference seen at one junction end. This chain joins TRBV2 and TRBJ2-2; D possibly corresponds to TRBD2 (5 bases). This CDR3 comprises 12 residues. Germline V CDR1 and CDR2: SNHLY, FYNNEI. This CDR3 reads CAIVGRTGELIF. The CDR3 DNA reads TGTGCCATCGTGGGTCGCACCGGGGAGCTGATTTTT.

This clonotype was counted ten times or more. This rearrangement joins TRBV6-1 to TRBJ2-5, with D unresolved. The V gene's germline CDR1 is MNHNS and CDR2 SASEGT. The CDR3 length is 13 residues. Trimming cost V 5 bases and J 1 base, with 8 bases left between them. The CDR3: CASSRLLQETQYF. CDR3 coding DNA: TGTGCCAGCAGTAGACTTCTCCAAGAGACCCAGTACTTC.

This clonotype was picked up many times. The chain links TRBV5-1 to TRBJ2-7; possible D gene TRBD1, 5 bases. The CDR3 has 13 amino acids. V lost 1 base and J 4 bases, leaving 9 bases between the germline ends. In germline, CDR1 is SGHRS, CDR2 YFSETQ. The DNA for the CDR3 is TGCGCCAGCAGCTTGTTGACAGATTACGAGCAGTACTTC. Translating gives CASSLLTDYEQYF. The full variable domain, rest sourced from reference TRBV5-1 and TRBJ2-7, is KAGVTQTPRYLIKTRGQQVTLSCSPISGHRSVSWYQQTPGQGLQFLFEYFSETQRNKGNFPGRFSGRQFSNSRSEMNVSTLELGDSALYLCASSLLTDYEQYFGPGTRLTVT.